This TCR beta chain is drawn from a study of OX40 agonist ivuxolimab in advanced cancers. Study results and limitations: Nonresponders included some who also had low normalized T-cell clonal expansion.

Turning to this clone: Its antigen is currently unknown.

The length of the CDR3 is 14 residues. CDR1 and CDR2 from the germline V gene are SGHDT and YYEEEE. V was shortened by 0 bases and J by 5 bases, with 6 bases between the two germline ends. Some clones are missing from TCRdb's copy, which holds only in-frame ones; the method was immunoSEQ multiplex PCR. The table records 48,000 or so clones, around nine tenths of them present only once. This TCR was recovered from an adult with an advanced solid tumor such as melanoma, head and neck, liver or kidney cancer. Here the sequenced sample was CD4+ or CD8+ T cells sorted from blood, taken in a trial of the OX40 agonist ivuxolimab. The gene calls are TRBV5-6 and TRBJ1-6; D is ambiguous. CDR3 loop: CASSLGRNNSPLHF. CDR3 coding DNA: TGTGCCAGCAGCTTGGGACGGAATAATTCACCCCTCCACTTT.